The 14 T cell receptor beta chains below all came from one sample that was sequenced in a study of shared clonotypes between healthy human individuals. Sequencing was performed with immunoSEQ multiplex PCR; in TCRdb, only in-frame clones are kept and a portion is missing. The sample lists some 900,000 clones; over 60% were seen once. The sequenced sample consisted of memory CD4+ T cells sorted from blood. Subset defined: CD45RA-negative fraction. These receptors all come from a man aged 18 to 30 in good health.

With regard to this clone: Other nucleotide sequences from this sample produce the same CDR3. The chain uses TRBV30 and TRBJ2-5; TRBD2 might be the D (6 bases). V gave up 0 bases and J gave up 2 bases, with 13 bases separating them. CDR1 is GTSNPN, CDR2 SVGIG, per germline (reference sequence). The CDR3 has 15 amino acids. In nucleotides, the CDR3 is TGTGCCTGGAGTGTGGGAGCGGGCTTACAAGAGACCCAGTACTTC. This codes for CAWSVGAGLQETQYF. Full variable domain (missing parts from reference TRBV30 and TRBJ2-5): SQTIHQWPATLVQPVGSPLSLECTVEGTSNPNLYWYRQAAGRGLQLLFYSVGIGQISSEVPQNLSASRPQDRQFILSSKKLLLSDSGFYLCAWSVGAGLQETQYFGPGTRLLVL.

The J gene is TRBJ1-6, the V gene TRBV5-4; 9 bases map to TRBD1. CDR1 is SGHNT and CDR2 is YYREEE in the germline V gene (reference sequence). After removal of 4 bases from V and 7 bases from J, the junction contained 6 bases not matched to a gene. This CDR3 contains 15 residues. As DNA, the CDR3 is TGTGCCAGCAGCGCCGGACAGGGGAGCAATTCACCCCTCCACTTT. It codes for CASSAGQGSNSPLHF.

The chain uses TRBV4-1 and TRBJ1-2, with TRBD1 matching over 9 bases. This CDR3 comprises 14 residues. V dropped 8 bases and J dropped 0; count of bases not matched to a gene: 4. Germline V gives CDR1 MGHRA, CDR2 YSYEKL. CDR3 in amino acids: CASATGGTNYGYTF. DNA for the CDR3: TGCGCCAGCGCGACAGGGGGGACTAACTATGGCTACACCTTC.

V usage is TRBV7-8 and J usage is TRBJ2-7; no definite D call. CDR3 length: 12 amino acids. The germline V gene has CDR1 SGHVS and CDR2 FQNEAQ. V was shortened by 4 bases and J by 6 bases, with 10 bases between the two germline ends. CDR3 DNA sequence: TGTGCCAGCAGCTACACCGCAGGCGAGCAGTACTTC. Translated: CASSYTAGEQYF.

The chain couples TRBV9 to TRBJ2-1; D unresolved. V was cut by 3 bases and J by 8 bases, with 6 bases left in between. The germline gives CDR1 SGDLS, CDR2 YYNGEE. This CDR3 contains 11 residues. The CDR3 region has the DNA TGTGCCAGCAGCGGGAGCGATGAGCAGTTCTTC. Its protein is CASSGSDEQFF.

The chain employs TRBV5-5 and TRBJ1-1; 8 positions agree with TRBD1. CDR1 and CDR2 (germline): SGHKS, YYEKEE (reference sequence). J gave up 4 bases and V 3 bases, and 8 bases lay outside the gene matches. This CDR3 spans 15 amino acids. The CDR3 nucleotides read TGTGCCAGCAGCTACCTACAGGGGGTAGGCACTGAAGCTTTCTTT. Amino acids: CASSYLQGVGTEAFF.

This chain connects TRBV5-1 to TRBJ2-1, with 8 bases lining up with TRBD1. With V trimmed by 0 bases and J by 7 bases, 15 bases remained unmatched. This CDR3 has 18 amino acids. The germline V gene encodes CDR1 SGHRS and CDR2 YFSETQ. The CDR3 here is CASSLAGRGLGTVNEQFF. The CDR3 DNA reads TGCGCCAGCAGCTTGGCAGGCAGGGGGCTTGGCACAGTAAATGAGCAGTTCTTC.

The J gene is TRBJ2-7, the V gene TRBV11-2, with D possibly called TRBD1 or TRBD2 (7 bases each). The CDR3 spans 14 residues. The V gene lost 3 bases and the J gene lost 4 bases, with 13 bases spanning the gap. Per germline, CDR1 SGHAT and CDR2 FQNNGV. This chain's CDR3 is CASSFGRGGYEQYF. The CDR3 DNA reads as TGTGCCAGCAGCTTCGGCAGGGGGGGGTACGAGCAGTACTTC.

The chain has TRBV28 and TRBJ1-2, with D possibly matching TRBD1 (6 bases). Germline lookup yields CDR1 MDHEN and CDR2 SYDVKM. The CDR3 runs 16 residues. V lost 5 bases and J 4 bases, leaving 20 bases between the germline ends. The CDR3 DNA reads TGTGCCAGCAGTCCCACCTATTTCAGGGGCGTCTATGGCTACACCTTC. This encodes CASSPTYFRGVYGYTF.

The chain couples TRBV7-2 to TRBJ2-7, with 10 positions matching TRBD1. CDR1 and CDR2 (germline): SGHTA, FQGNSA. Trimming at V came to 0 bases and at J to 2 bases, leaving 1 base not matched to a gene. This CDR3 has 15 amino acids. The CDR3 region has the DNA TGTGCCAGCAGCTTAGCGGGACAGGGGCCCTACGAGCAGTACTTC. Translation gives CASSLAGQGPYEQYF. Combining the CDR3 with reference TRBV7-2 and TRBJ2-7 gives the whole variable domain GAGVSQSPSNKVTEKGKDVELRCDPISGHTALYWYRQSLGQGLEFLIYFQGNSAPDKSGLPSDRFSAERTGGSVSTLTIQRTQQEDSAVYLCASSLAGQGPYEQYFGPGTRLTVT.

The chain links TRBV5-1 to TRBJ1-4; D unclear. With 0 bases removed from V and 8 bases from J, the gap between germline ends came to 14 bases. CDR1 is SGHRS and CDR2 is YFSETQ in the germline V gene. This CDR3 region has 15 residues. The CDR3 is CASSLESPQGEKLFF. CDR3 sequence (DNA): TGCGCCAGCAGCTTGGAGTCTCCTCAAGGAGAAAAACTGTTTTTT.

CDR3 amino acids: CASRAGTNTGELFF. CDR3 nucleotides: TGCGCCAGCAGGGCTGGGACGAACACCGGGGAGCTGTTTTTT. The V call is TRBV5-1, the J call TRBJ2-2; D not resolved. V was trimmed by 5 bases and J by 0 bases, leaving 8 bases between them. The CDR3 sequence is 14 residues long. Germline CDR1 and CDR2: SGHRS and YFSETQ.

V and J are TRBV6-1 and TRBJ1-6; possible D gene TRBD1, 5 bases. Trimming pared 0 bases from V and 9 bases from J, leaving 12 bases between. The CDR3 consists of 15 residues. Germline CDR1 MNHNS, CDR2 SASEGT. In DNA form, the CDR3 reads TGTGCCAGCAGTGAAGCGCAGGGAATAGGTTCACCCCTCCACTTT. Its protein product is CASSEAQGIGSPLHF.

V and J are TRBV19 and TRBJ1-5; no clear D gene. V was trimmed by 7 bases and J by 4 bases, leaving 14 bases between them. This CDR3 region has 14 residues. Germline V gene sequence: CDR1 LNHDA, CDR2 SQIVND (reference sequence). Here the CDR3 reads CASTPGLVNQPQHF. The CDR3 DNA reads as TGTGCCAGTACCCCCGGGCTCGTTAATCAGCCCCAGCATTTT.